This T cell receptor (beta chain) was sequenced for a study of shared T cell receptors in the human thymus. The repertoire was sequenced with immunoSEQ multiplex PCR; TCRdb's copy has only in-frame clones and lacks some. The sample lists some 400,000 clones; more than 85% were seen once. This CDR3 has 17 residues. The V gene lost 1 base and the J gene lost 10 bases, with 25 bases spanning the gap. Per the germline V gene, CDR1 is MGHRA and CDR2 is YSYEKL. The specimen sequenced was thymocytes. V usage is TRBV4-1 and J usage is TRBJ1-1; D call uncertain. The receptor was isolated from a human donor. CDR3 DNA: TGCGCCAGCAGCCAAGCTGAGAACCCCATATATATAGAGGTAGCTTTCTTT. Translated, it gives CASSQAENPIYIEVAFF.